One sample yielded the 9 T cell receptor beta chains listed below, sequenced in a study of beta chain features in type 1 diabetes. Study results and limitations: Significant though moderate, a shortening of TCRB CDR3s appeared in all four CD4+ subsets of Type 1 diabetes patients.

Their recognized antigens are unknown. As every portion of the isolated RNA was reverse transcribed, the sequencing read expressed TCRB transcripts. The method was immunoSEQ multiplex PCR; TCRdb's version includes in-frame clones alone and lacks a portion of them. The table lists 300,000 or so clones, roughly 8.8% of them singletons. Sequencing used central memory CD4+ T cells from blood. Receptor source: a man aged 25-40 years with type 1 diabetes.

There are many counts of this clone. This rearrangement joins TRBV30 to TRBJ1-5; weak D call: TRBD1 (6 bases). The germline CDR1 and CDR2 sequences are GTSNPN and SVGIG (reference sequence). V was trimmed by 1 base and J by 0 bases, leaving 7 bases between them. The CDR3 loop spans 14 amino acids. The CDR3, as DNA: TGTGCCTGGAGTGGGGGGCTTAGCAATCAGCCCCAGCATTTT. Protein sequence: CAWSGGLSNQPQHF.

This chain links TRBV5-1 with TRBJ1-5; D remains ambiguous. CDR3 length: 13 amino acids. From germline, CDR1 is SGHRS and CDR2 YFSETQ. Trimming left V 3 bases short and J 7 bases short, with 11 bases between. In DNA, the CDR3 is TGCGCCAGCAGCTCCTTGGGAGGACAGCCCCAGCATTTT. This sequence encodes CASSSLGGQPQHF.

This clone has just a few counts. The genes are TRBV2 and TRBJ2-3; D gene uncertain. The CDR3 runs to 11 residues. Germline V gene lookup returns CDR1 SNHLY and CDR2 FYNNEI. V lost 4 bases to trimming and J lost 10 bases, with 9 bases between them. CDR3 sequence: CASSVADAQYF. The CDR3 region has the DNA TGTGCCAGCAGTGTGGCTGATGCGCAGTATTTT.

V and J are TRBV11-2 and TRBJ2-7; D is unclear. V dropped 2 bases and J dropped 2 bases, with 13 bases sitting between them. The CDR3 length is 15 residues. The germline V gene encodes CDR1 SGHAT and CDR2 FQNNGV. The CDR3 nucleotides read TGTGCCAGCAGCTTAATGGCGGATAAGACCTACGAGCAGTACTTC. Its protein product is CASSLMADKTYEQYF.

In this sample, this clone turned up a few times. The chain joins TRBV6-5 to TRBJ2-3, with a tentative D call TRBD1 (6 bases). Trimming shortened V by 5 bases and J by 2 bases, and 11 bases separated the two germline ends. The V gene's germline CDR1 is MNHEY and CDR2 SVGAGI. The length of the CDR3 is 14 residues. The CDR3 bases are TGTGCCAGCAGTGAAGGGGGTAACACAGATACGCAGTATTTT. As protein: CASSEGGNTDTQYF.

The rearrangement uses TRBV11-2 and TRBJ1-2; D perhaps matches TRBD1 (6 bases). The germline V gene has CDR1 SGHAT and CDR2 FQNNGV. The V and J ends lost 1 base and 7 bases respectively, with 13 bases between them. The length of the CDR3 is 14 residues. The CDR3 protein is CASSLGGVGGGYTF. The CDR3 region has the DNA TGTGCCAGCAGCTTAGGCGGCGTAGGGGGTGGCTACACCTTC.

In this sample, this clone turned up a few times. The V gene is TRBV29-1, the J gene TRBJ2-3, with 8 bases identical to TRBD1. The germline V gene encodes CDR1 SQVTM and CDR2 ANQGSEA. The CDR3 runs to 14 residues. V gave up 5 bases and J gave up 6 bases; unmatched junction bases: 10. The DNA of the CDR3 is TGCAGCGTTAACAGGGGACAGGCCGCGGATACGCAGTATTTT. As protein: CSVNRGQAADTQYF.

V is TRBV6-1 and J is TRBJ1-5, with 7 bases lining up with TRBD1. V was pared by 7 bases and J by 5 bases, with 8 bases of the junction left unmatched. The CDR3 extends over 14 amino acids. Germline CDR1 MNHNS, CDR2 SASEGT. CDR3 residues: CASTVTGAHQPQHF. CDR3 bases: TGTGCCAGCACCGTTACAGGGGCCCATCAGCCCCAGCATTTT.

This clone showed up just a few times. This chain connects TRBV4-3 to TRBJ1-2; no definite D call. The CDR3 is made up of 15 amino acids. Germline V gene sequence: CDR1 LGHNA, CDR2 YSLEER. The germline V and J ends were trimmed by 4 bases and 8 bases, with 20 bases remaining between them. The CDR3 here is CASSPTRGTLGGYTF. DNA for the CDR3: TGCGCCAGCAGCCCCACTCGCGGAACGTTGGGAGGCTACACCTTC.